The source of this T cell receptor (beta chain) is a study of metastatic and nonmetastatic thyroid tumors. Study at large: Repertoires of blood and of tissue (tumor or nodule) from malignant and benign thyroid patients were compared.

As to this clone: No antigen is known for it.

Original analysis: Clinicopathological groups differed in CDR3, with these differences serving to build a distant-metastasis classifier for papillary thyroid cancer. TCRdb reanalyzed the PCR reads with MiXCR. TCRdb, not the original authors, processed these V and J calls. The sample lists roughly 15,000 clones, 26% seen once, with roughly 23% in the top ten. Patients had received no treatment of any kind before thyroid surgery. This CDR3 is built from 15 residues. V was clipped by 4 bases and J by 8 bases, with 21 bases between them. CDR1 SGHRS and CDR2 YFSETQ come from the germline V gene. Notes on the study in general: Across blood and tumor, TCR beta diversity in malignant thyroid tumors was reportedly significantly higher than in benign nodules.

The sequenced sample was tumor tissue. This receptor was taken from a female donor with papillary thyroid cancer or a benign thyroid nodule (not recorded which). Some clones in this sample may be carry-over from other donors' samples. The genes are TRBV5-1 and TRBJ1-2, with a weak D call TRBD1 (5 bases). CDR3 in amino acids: CASSPSTVVMWGYTF. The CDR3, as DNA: TGCGCCAGCAGCCCATCGACAGTAGTAATGTGGGGCTACACCTTC.